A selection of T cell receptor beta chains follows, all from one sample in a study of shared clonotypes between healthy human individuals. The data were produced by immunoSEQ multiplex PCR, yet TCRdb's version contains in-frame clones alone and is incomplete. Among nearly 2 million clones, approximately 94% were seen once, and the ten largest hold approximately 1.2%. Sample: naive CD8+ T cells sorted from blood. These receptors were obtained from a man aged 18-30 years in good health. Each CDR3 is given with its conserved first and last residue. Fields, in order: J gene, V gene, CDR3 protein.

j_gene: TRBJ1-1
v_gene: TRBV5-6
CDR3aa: CASSLGASAEAFF

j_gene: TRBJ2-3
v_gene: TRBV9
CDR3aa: CASSGYGVSELVDTQYF

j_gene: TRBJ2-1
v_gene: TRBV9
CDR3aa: CASSDGTSYNEQFF

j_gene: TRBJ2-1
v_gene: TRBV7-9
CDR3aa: CASSLSSYNEQFF

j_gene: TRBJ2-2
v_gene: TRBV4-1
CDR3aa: CASSQTSGRGGELFF

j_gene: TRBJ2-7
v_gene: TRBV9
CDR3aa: CASSVGEQYEQYF

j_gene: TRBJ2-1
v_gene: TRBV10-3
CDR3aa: CAIGPNESGTSGYNEQFF

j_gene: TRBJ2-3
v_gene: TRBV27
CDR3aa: CASSLAVDGGDTQYF

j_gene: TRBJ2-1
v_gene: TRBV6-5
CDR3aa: CASGWRGGYNEQFF

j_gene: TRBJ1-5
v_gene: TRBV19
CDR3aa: CASSIPQGSNQPQHF

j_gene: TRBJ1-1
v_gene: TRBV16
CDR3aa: CASSQSSYMNTEAFF

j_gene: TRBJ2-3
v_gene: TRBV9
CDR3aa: CASSVGDSWTDTQYF

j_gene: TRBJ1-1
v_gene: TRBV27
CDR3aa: CASSLAGGEAFF

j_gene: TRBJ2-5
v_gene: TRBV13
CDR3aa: CASRDSSQETQYF

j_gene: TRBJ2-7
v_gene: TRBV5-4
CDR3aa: CASSLGAGDSYEQYF

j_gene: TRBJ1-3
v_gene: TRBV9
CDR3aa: CASSVEREGTGNTIYF

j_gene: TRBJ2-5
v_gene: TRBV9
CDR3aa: CASSVRGQETQYF

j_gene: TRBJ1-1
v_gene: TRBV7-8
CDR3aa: CASFRDSETLNTEAFF

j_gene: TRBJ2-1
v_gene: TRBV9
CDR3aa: CASSLTFYNEQFF

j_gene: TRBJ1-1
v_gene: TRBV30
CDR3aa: CAWSAKRGTEAFF

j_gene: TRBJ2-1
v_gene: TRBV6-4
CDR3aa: CASSDLGNEQFF

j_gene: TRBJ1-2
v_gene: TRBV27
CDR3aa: CASSLSYSGGYTF

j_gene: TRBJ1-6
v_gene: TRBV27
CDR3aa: CASSSQGSSPLHF

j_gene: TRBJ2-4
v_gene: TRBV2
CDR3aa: CASSEITTGNIQYF

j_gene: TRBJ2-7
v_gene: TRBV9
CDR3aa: CASSVGDSYEQYF

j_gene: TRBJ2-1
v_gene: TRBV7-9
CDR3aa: CASSLRPGEQFF

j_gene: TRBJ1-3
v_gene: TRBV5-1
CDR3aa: CASSLDTGSGNTIYF

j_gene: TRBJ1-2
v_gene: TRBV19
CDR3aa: CASSILLRTDYGYTF

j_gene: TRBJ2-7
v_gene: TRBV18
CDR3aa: CASSRPGQTTYEQYF

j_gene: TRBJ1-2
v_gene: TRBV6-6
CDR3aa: CATFTGGNYGYTF

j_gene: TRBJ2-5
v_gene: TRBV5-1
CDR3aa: CASRPGQNVETQYF

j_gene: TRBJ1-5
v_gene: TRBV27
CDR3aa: CASSLTGSYQPQHF

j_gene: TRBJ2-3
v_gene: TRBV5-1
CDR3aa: CASSPITLSGLLSTDTQYF